This TCR beta chain was obtained from a study of blood T cells in healthy people across ages. Then a second PCR, running roughly 7 to 11 cycles, was carried out with a sample-barcoded 5' primer and a J-beta primer mix. TCRdb processed the 5' RACE reads anew with MiXCR; each CDR3 protein has one entry. The profile shows 720,000 or so distinct CDR3 sequences, 40% to 45% of them singletons. The germline gives CDR1 DFQATT, CDR2 SNEGSKA (reference sequence). The CDR3 has 13 residues. V shed 2 bases and J shed 2 bases, with 10 bases lying between them. In its sample, this clonotype was seen a few times. As yet, its antigen is unknown. General study points: It was held that the diversity estimates obtained from one million T cells were underestimates.

In terms of origin and age, donors were healthy Caucasian individuals from Russia aged roughly 6 to 95. This chain uses TRBV20-1 with TRBJ2-7, with D maybe TRBD2 (6 bases). This TCR was sampled from a man of 80 years or more in good health. Specimen: blood. The CDR3 is CSARQGLPYEQYF. CDR3 coding DNA: TGCAGTGCTAGACAGGGACTTCCCTACGAGCAGTACTTC.